Listed below are T cell receptor beta chains from one sample, sequenced in a study of PD-L1 blockade in urothelial cancer. Some clones are missing from TCRdb's copy, which holds only in-frame ones; the method was immunoSEQ multiplex PCR. The repertoire holds around 50,000 clones, with around 86% as singletons. Specimen: PBMCs, collected around atezolizumab (anti-PD-L1) treatment. The receptors originated from a man in his fifties with urothelial cancer. Each CDR3 is given with its conserved first and last residue. D genes are given only for firm matches. Size is omitted from some rows. Given values are once, few, many or a class for expanded clones.

cdr3_aa: CASSQDVRGTEAFF
cdr3_nt: TGCGCCAGCAGCCAAGATGTGCGAGGAACTGAAGCTTTCTTT
clone_size: .
d_call: .
j_call: TRBJ1-1
v_call: TRBV4-1

cdr3_aa: CASSPDRLYGYTF
cdr3_nt: TGTGCCAGCAGCCCGGACAGACTCTATGGCTACACCTTC
clone_size: .
d_call: .
j_call: TRBJ1-2
v_call: TRBV16

cdr3_aa: CASSRRLAESAEQYF
cdr3_nt: TGTGCCAGCAGCAGAAGACTAGCGGAATCGGCCGAGCAGTACTTC
clone_size: .
d_call: TRBD2
j_call: TRBJ2-7
v_call: TRBV5-4

cdr3_aa: CASRLAGGDRKLFF
cdr3_nt: TGTGCCAGCAGACTCGCGGGAGGGGACCGAAAACTGTTTTTT
clone_size: .
d_call: .
j_call: TRBJ1-4
v_call: TRBV7-2

cdr3_aa: CASSYRGAEQFF
cdr3_nt: TGTGCCAGCAGCTACCGGGGGGCCGAGCAGTTCTTC
clone_size: .
d_call: .
j_call: TRBJ2-1
v_call: TRBV27

cdr3_aa: CASSLVTGGYTF
cdr3_nt: TGTGCCAGCAGCTTAGTTACAGGGGGCTACACCTTC
clone_size: .
d_call: .
j_call: TRBJ1-2
v_call: TRBV7-9

cdr3_aa: CASSSGQTTNEKLFF
cdr3_nt: TGTGCCAGCAGCTCGGGACAGACAACTAATGAAAAACTGTTTTTT
clone_size: .
d_call: TRBD1
j_call: TRBJ1-4
v_call: TRBV7-2

cdr3_aa: CASSYSNTEAFF
cdr3_nt: TGCGCCAGCAGTTACTCGAACACTGAAGCTTTCTTT
clone_size: .
d_call: .
j_call: TRBJ1-1
v_call: TRBV10-1

cdr3_aa: CATGAGVEQPQHF
cdr3_nt: TGTGCCACCGGAGCAGGGGTAGAACAGCCCCAGCATTTT
clone_size: .
d_call: .
j_call: TRBJ1-5
v_call: TRBV15

cdr3_aa: CAVTRTGSGSGANVLTF
cdr3_nt: TGTGCCGTCACGCGGACGGGTAGCGGCTCTGGGGCCAACGTCCTGACTTTC
clone_size: .
d_call: .
j_call: TRBJ2-6
v_call: TRBV5-4

cdr3_aa: CASSSHGTGHTDTQYF
cdr3_nt: TGTGCCAGCAGCTCCCACGGGACAGGGCATACAGATACGCAGTATTTT
clone_size: .
d_call: TRBD1
j_call: TRBJ2-3
v_call: TRBV9

cdr3_aa: CASSFGTAVIYGYTF
cdr3_nt: TGTGCCAGCAGCTTTGGGACAGCAGTAATCTATGGCTACACCTTC
clone_size: .
d_call: TRBD1
j_call: TRBJ1-2
v_call: TRBV7-9

cdr3_aa: CASGADRVVYEQYF
cdr3_nt: TGTGCCAGCGGGGCCGACAGAGTGGTGTACGAGCAGTACTTC
clone_size: once
d_call: .
j_call: TRBJ2-7
v_call: TRBV2

cdr3_aa: CASSLDVGTGSPETQYF
cdr3_nt: TGTGCCAGCAGCTTAGATGTAGGGACAGGGAGTCCGGAGACCCAGTACTTC
clone_size: .
d_call: TRBD1
j_call: TRBJ2-5
v_call: TRBV11-2

cdr3_aa: CASSTERTGGARETQYF
cdr3_nt: TGTGCCAGCAGTACGGAACGGACAGGGGGCGCAAGGGAGACCCAGTACTTC
clone_size: .
d_call: TRBD1
j_call: TRBJ2-5
v_call: TRBV27

cdr3_aa: CAWSVIMETQYF
cdr3_nt: TGTGCCTGGAGTGTAATTATGGAGACCCAGTACTTC
clone_size: few
d_call: .
j_call: TRBJ2-5
v_call: TRBV30

cdr3_aa: CASSSVTGELFF
cdr3_nt: TGTGCCAGCAGCTCGGTCACCGGGGAGCTGTTTTTT
clone_size: once
d_call: .
j_call: TRBJ2-2
v_call: TRBV7-9

cdr3_aa: CASSLGTGRQETQYF
cdr3_nt: TGCGCCAGCAGCTTGGGGACAGGTCGTCAAGAGACCCAGTACTTC
clone_size: .
d_call: TRBD1
j_call: TRBJ2-5
v_call: TRBV5-1